The 32 T cell receptor beta chains presented below share a single source sample, sequenced in a study of chemoradiotherapy in HPV16-positive cancers. Profiled with immunoSEQ multiplex PCR; TCRdb holds only in-frame clones, not every one. The top ten hold 2% to 3% of the sample, which has some 10,000 clones, 80% to 85% seen once. The sequencing here drew on blood, taken from a patient who underwent chemoradiotherapy. These receptor sequences come from a human donor with HPV-associated anogenital cancer.

This sequence joins TRBV11-2 and TRBJ1-5, with unresolved D. V shed 1 base and J shed 6 bases, with 7 bases lying between them. The CDR3 is made up of 13 amino acids. CDR1 is SGHAT, CDR2 FQNNGV, per germline. CDR3 nucleotide sequence: TGTGCCAGCAGCTTAGGGGAGGGTCAGCCCCAGCATTTT. It is translated as CASSLGEGQPQHF.

The chain employs TRBV11-2 and TRBJ2-1; possibly TRBD1 or TRBD2 for D (5 bases each). The CDR3 runs 16 residues. Trimming removed 4 bases at V and 5 bases at J, with 18 bases between. Germline CDR1 reads SGHAT; CDR2 reads FQNNGV. CDR3 protein: CASSSLTEGKHNEQFF. CDR3 DNA sequence: TGTGCCAGCAGCTCCCTGACAGAGGGTAAACACAATGAGCAGTTCTTC. The variable domain in full, with the rest retrieved from reference TRBV11-2 and TRBJ2-1, is EAGVAQSPRYKIIEKRQSVAFWCNPISGHATLYWYQQILGQGPKLLIQFQNNGVVDDSQLPKDRFSAERLKGVDSTLKIQPAKLEDSAVYLCASSSLTEGKHNEQFFGPGTRLTVL.

This clone occurred a few times. The rearrangement links TRBV29-1 to TRBJ1-1; unclear D gene. The germline V gene encodes CDR1 SQVTM and CDR2 ANQGSEA. The CDR3 has 13 amino acids. The germline V and J ends were trimmed by 4 bases and 4 bases, with 13 bases remaining between them. The CDR3 reads CSVGQVGLTEAFF. As DNA, the CDR3 is TGCAGCGTTGGGCAGGTGGGCCTCACTGAAGCTTTCTTT.

The V gene is TRBV19, the J gene TRBJ2-5; maybe TRBD1 (5 bases). Germline assignment: CDR1 LNHDA and CDR2 SQIVND (reference sequence). The CDR3 is made up of 12 amino acids. Trimming took 10 bases from V and 3 from J, leaving 12 bases between them. CDR3 sequence: CATATAEETQYF. DNA for the CDR3: TGTGCCACAGCGACAGCAGAAGAGACCCAGTACTTC.

J is TRBJ2-5 and V is TRBV18; 7 bases are shared with TRBD2. The V gene's germline CDR1 is KGHSH and CDR2 LQKENI. V gave up 4 bases and J gave up 2 bases; unmatched junction bases: 4. CDR3 length: 14 residues. The CDR3 sequence is CASSLTSAQETQYF. CDR3 bases: TGTGCCAGCTCACTTACTAGCGCACAAGAGACCCAGTACTTC.

This clone was seen just once. One end of the junction does not line up with germline, which may come from a read error. The chain carries TRBV7-7 and TRBJ2-5; D not resolved. Germline-derived CDR1 and CDR2 are SSHAT and FNYEAQ (reference sequence). This CDR3 is 13 amino acids long. CDR3 sequence reads: CASSLELQETQYF. As DNA, the CDR3 is TGTGCTAGCAGCTTAGAATTGCAAGAGACCCAGTACTTC.

This clone was detected a few times. The chain couples TRBV19 to TRBJ1-4, with 10 nucleotides matching TRBD1. V dropped 10 bases and J dropped 7; count of bases not matched to a gene: 6. Germline CDR1 and CDR2: LNHDA and SQIVND (reference sequence). The CDR3 totals 13 residues. The DNA of the CDR3 is TGTGCCACATCGGGACAGGGGACTGAAAAACTGTTTTTT. Translating gives CATSGQGTEKLFF.

The rearrangement joins TRBV11-1 to TRBJ2-7; D ambiguous. Germline lookup yields CDR1 SGHAT and CDR2 FQDESV (reference sequence). CDR3 size: 11 residues. The ends were cut back, 4 bases at V and 3 bases at J, with 4 bases in the middle. CDR3: CASSWGYEQYF. CDR3 DNA sequence: TGTGCCAGCAGCTGGGGCTACGAGCAGTACTTC.

V and J are TRBV6-1 and TRBJ2-5; 14 nucleotides align to TRBD2. The length of the CDR3 is 16 residues. Germline trimming cut 4 bases from V and 2 bases from J; bases unmatched to any gene: 3. Germline V gene sequence: CDR1 MNHNS, CDR2 SASEGT. The CDR3 DNA reads TGTGCCAGCAGTGGAGGACTAGCGGGGGGACAAGAGACCCAGTACTTC. This encodes CASSGGLAGGQETQYF.

The CDR3 bases are TGCGCCAGCAGTCAATCAGGCCAGGGGCCAACTTACCTCTCCTACGAGCAGTACTTC. Its protein product is CASSQSGQGPTYLSYEQYF. The V gene is TRBV23-1, the J gene TRBJ2-7, with a tentative D call TRBD1 (6 bases). TRBV23-1 is placed among ORFs of uncertain function. The CDR3 totals 19 residues. The V gene lost 0 bases and the J gene lost 0 bases, with 21 bases spanning the gap.

The gene calls are TRBV11-2 and TRBJ2-2, with D perhaps given as TRBD1 or TRBD2 (5 bases each). The CDR3 totals 16 residues. V was shortened by 5 bases and J by 0 bases, with 13 bases between the two germline ends. CDR1 and CDR2 from the germline V gene are SGHAT and FQNNGV. CDR3 sequence reads: CASSPFRDANTGELFF. The CDR3, as DNA: TGTGCCAGCAGCCCGTTCCGGGACGCGAACACCGGGGAGCTGTTTTTT.

V usage is TRBV4-1 and J usage is TRBJ1-6, with TRBD1 matching over 8 bases. V was pared by 0 bases and J by 8 bases, with 9 bases of the junction left unmatched. Germline loops: CDR1 MGHRA, CDR2 YSYEKL. This CDR3 contains 17 residues. The CDR3 reads CASSQDRGQGADSPLHF. As DNA, the CDR3 is TGCGCCAGCAGCCAAGATCGCGGGCAGGGGGCGGATTCACCCCTCCACTTT.

This chain connects TRBV7-9 to TRBJ2-3; the D gene could be TRBD1 or TRBD2 (5 bases each). The CDR3 is 17 residues long. Germline-derived CDR1 and CDR2 are SEHNR and FQNEAQ (reference sequence). With 7 bases removed from V and 3 bases from J, the gap between germline ends came to 23 bases. The CDR3 here is CASNQLLDTRGTDTQYF. CDR3 sequence (DNA): TGTGCCAGCAATCAACTTTTGGACACACGAGGGACAGATACGCAGTATTTT.

J is TRBJ1-1 and V is TRBV11-1; the D is unclear. Trimming took 3 bases from V and 3 from J, leaving 8 bases between them. The CDR3 sequence is 13 residues long. Germline values: CDR1 SGHAT, CDR2 FQDESV (reference sequence). The CDR3 bases are TGTGCCAGCAGCTTTGGATGGGACACTGAAGCTTTCTTT. As protein: CASSFGWDTEAFF.

The chain has TRBV27 and TRBJ1-1; D ambiguous. From germline, CDR1 is MNHEY and CDR2 SMNVEV (reference sequence). Trimming shortened V by 4 bases and J by 0 bases, and 15 bases separated the two germline ends. The CDR3 covers 16 residues. In nucleotides, the CDR3 is TGTGCCAGCAGTTCCCTGGCGGGTTGGGTGAACACTGAAGCTTTCTTT. It translates to CASSSLAGWVNTEAFF.

This chain uses TRBV5-1 with TRBJ1-1, with D unclear. Trimming stripped 1 base from V and 5 bases from J, with 15 bases between. The CDR3 is made up of 15 amino acids. Per germline, CDR1 SGHRS and CDR2 YFSETQ. The CDR3 reads CASSLSFGVGTEAFF. In nucleotides, the CDR3 is TGCGCCAGCAGCTTGAGTTTTGGGGTCGGAACTGAAGCTTTCTTT.

The gene calls are TRBV6-5 and TRBJ1-6, with D possibly being TRBD1 (6 bases). V was cut by 5 bases and J by 7 bases, with 12 bases left in between. CDR3 length: 14 residues. CDR1 and CDR2 from the germline V gene are MNHEY and SVGAGI. DNA of the CDR3: TGTGCCAGCAGTGACAGGTGGAGAAATTCACCCCTCCACTTT. It is translated as CASSDRWRNSPLHF.

This CDR3 reads CASSVDGGAWETQYF. In nucleotides, the CDR3 is TGTGCCAGCAGCGTAGACGGGGGGGCCTGGGAGACCCAGTACTTC. The genes are TRBV9 and TRBJ2-5, with TRBD2 matching 8 bases. CDR1 SGDLS and CDR2 YYNGEE come from the germline V gene. The CDR3 spans 15 residues. Losses at the gene ends were 0 bases for V and 5 bases for J; bases not matched to a gene: 6. The whole variable domain, remainder taken from reference TRBV9 and TRBJ2-5, is DSGVTQTPKHLITATGQRVTLRCSPRSGDLSVYWYQQSLDQGLQFLIQYYNGEERAKGNILERFSAQQFPDLHSELNLSSLELGDSALYFCASSVDGGAWETQYFGPGTRLLVL.

CDR3 in DNA: TGTGCCAGCAGCCGTGCGGGGGGACGCACAGATACGCAGTATTTT. It specifies CASSRAGGRTDTQYF. The chain joins TRBV4-2 to TRBJ2-3; 8 positions agree with TRBD2. Trimming cost V 4 bases and J 1 base; bases outside gene matches: 4. Germline V lookup: CDR1 LGHNA, CDR2 YNFKEQ. The CDR3 sequence is 15 residues long.

The chain is built from TRBV18 and TRBJ1-5, with TRBD1 identical over 7 bases. Losses at the gene ends were 1 base for V and 0 bases for J; bases not matched to a gene: 3. In germline, CDR1 is KGHSH, CDR2 LQKENI. This CDR3 comprises 16 residues. The CDR3 nucleotides are TGTGCCAGCTCACCACAGCAGGGGGATAGCAATCAGCCCCAGCATTTT. As protein: CASSPQQGDSNQPQHF.

This clone is a singleton in its sample. The chain combines TRBV11-2 with TRBJ1-6; no firm D call. Trimming stripped 0 bases from V and 9 bases from J, with 0 bases between. Germline CDR1 SGHAT, CDR2 FQNNGV. This CDR3 region has 11 residues. For the CDR3, the DNA is TGTGCCAGCAGCTTAGATTCACCCCTCCACTTT. This gives the protein CASSLDSPLHF.

This chain joins TRBV7-8 and TRBJ2-2; D tentatively fits TRBD1 or TRBD2 (5 bases each). Trimming left V 0 bases short and J 0 bases short, with 8 bases between. The CDR3 has 16 residues. The V gene's germline CDR1 is SGHVS and CDR2 FQNEAQ. The CDR3 bases are TGTGCCAGCAGCTTAGCAGGGACCGCGAACACCGGGGAGCTGTTTTTT. Protein sequence: CASSLAGTANTGELFF.

V gene TRBV7-3 combines with J gene TRBJ2-1; D is undetermined. The germline V gene encodes CDR1 SGHTA and CDR2 FQGTGA. V was trimmed by 2 bases and J by 9 bases, leaving 5 bases between them. The CDR3 runs to 11 residues. The chain's CDR3 is CASSLGFEQFF. CDR3 nucleotides: TGTGCCAGCAGCTTAGGGTTTGAGCAGTTCTTC.

This clone was seen a few times. V is TRBV19 and J is TRBJ1-2; possibly TRBD1 for D (5 bases). The CDR3 covers 16 residues. Germline V lookup: CDR1 LNHDA, CDR2 SQIVND (reference sequence). The V gene lost 5 bases and the J gene lost 3 bases, with 19 bases spanning the gap. The CDR3 DNA reads TGTGCCAGTAGTTGGGACGGGGCGGGGACGGACTATGGCTACACCTTC. This gives the protein CASSWDGAGTDYGYTF.

This clone was seen just once. The chain joins TRBV5-5 to TRBJ1-2; D not certain. The CDR3 is 17 residues long. Germline V lookup: CDR1 SGHKS, CDR2 YYEKEE (reference sequence). Trimming left V 3 bases short and J 2 bases short, with 20 bases between. CDR3 sequence (DNA): TGTGCCAGCAGCTCCCGTTTGATTCAGGTGATGAACTATGGCTACACCTTC. It is translated as CASSSRLIQVMNYGYTF.

The chain carries TRBV7-9 and TRBJ2-5; no definite D call. The CDR3 loop spans 12 amino acids. Germline V gives CDR1 SEHNR, CDR2 FQNEAQ (reference sequence). V was trimmed by 4 bases and J by 5 bases, leaving 8 bases between them. The CDR3 protein is CASSSGLETQYF. CDR3 DNA sequence: TGTGCCAGCAGCTCGGGTCTGGAGACCCAGTACTTC.

The V call is TRBV5-4, the J call TRBJ2-3; TRBD2 might be the D (5 bases). This CDR3 has 14 residues. The germline V gene has CDR1 SGHNT and CDR2 YYREEE (reference sequence). Trimming removed 4 bases from V and 2 bases from J, with 11 bases in between. The CDR3 region is CASSPDSSTDTQYF. In DNA, the CDR3 is TGTGCCAGCAGCCCGGACTCCTCCACAGATACGCAGTATTTT.

V is TRBV5-6 and J is TRBJ1-2, with D possibly TRBD1 on 5 matching bases. V gave up 4 bases and J gave up 0 bases, with 13 bases separating them. Germline V gene sequence: CDR1 SGHDT, CDR2 YYEEEE. This CDR3 has 15 residues. CDR3 amino acids: CASSRRGATNYGYTF. The DNA of the CDR3 is TGTGCCAGCAGCCGACGAGGGGCGACTAACTATGGCTACACCTTC.

A few counts support this clone. V and J are TRBV2 and TRBJ2-2; the D is unclear. Looked up from germline, CDR1 is SNHLY and CDR2 is FYNNEI. The CDR3 spans 13 residues. Trimming took 4 bases from V and 5 from J, leaving 8 bases between them. The CDR3 loop is CASSVDGTGELFF. The CDR3 DNA reads TGTGCCAGCAGTGTGGATGGGACCGGGGAGCTGTTTTTT.

In this sample, this clone turned up once. V is TRBV7-9 and J is TRBJ1-5; D remains unclear. This CDR3 spans 14 amino acids. Trimming stripped 5 bases from V and 6 bases from J, with 14 bases between. Germline CDR1 SEHNR, CDR2 FQNEAQ (reference sequence). CDR3 sequence: CASSPQDGSQPQHF. Here the CDR3 DNA reads TGTGCCAGCAGCCCCCAAGATGGGAGTCAGCCCCAGCATTTT.

The chain combines TRBV19 with TRBJ2-5, with D tentatively TRBD1 or TRBD2 (5 bases each). CDR1 LNHDA and CDR2 SQIVND come from the germline V gene (reference sequence). The V gene lost 3 bases and the J gene lost 5 bases, with 10 bases spanning the gap. This CDR3 spans 13 amino acids. CDR3 sequence: CASSIGARETQYF. The DNA of the CDR3 is TGTGCCAGTAGTATCGGGGCGCGGGAGACCCAGTACTTC. The full variable domain, with the rest looked up from reference TRBV19 and TRBJ2-5, is DGGITQSPKYLFRKEGQNVTLSCEQNLNHDAMYWYRQDPGQGLRLIYYSQIVNDFQKGDIAEGYSVSREKKESFPLTVTSAQKNPTAFYLCASSIGARETQYFGPGTRLLVL.

This clone was counted only a few times. V usage is TRBV11-2 and J usage is TRBJ1-2; 7 nucleotides line up with TRBD1. V lost 3 bases and J lost 8; bases outside the gene matches: 6. Per germline, CDR1 SGHAT and CDR2 FQNNGV. CDR3 length: 13 residues. CDR3 nucleotide sequence: TGTGCCAGCAGCTTGGGGACAGATGCAGGCTACACCTTC. Protein product: CASSLGTDAGYTF.